Below, 23 T cell receptor beta chains from the same sample are listed, as sequenced in a study of T-cell reconstitution after alpha-beta-depleted transplantation in children. For TCRbeta, the library was prepared with unique molecular identifiers. TCRdb used MiXCR to reprocess the PCR reads, holding one entry per CDR3 protein. The profile shows over 200,000 distinct CDR3 sequences, approximately 9% of them singletons. The input for sequencing was PBMCs from the stem cell graft donor, taken from the stem cell graft. Every receptor here comes from a human donor who donated a stem cell graft to a child with acute lymphoblastic leukemia.

The rearrangement joins TRBV5-1 to TRBJ2-7; TRBD1 aligns across 8 bases. CDR1 is SGHRS, CDR2 YFSETQ, per germline. This CDR3 is 15 amino acids long. V was clipped by 0 bases and J by 5 bases; unmatched bases: 7. The CDR3 sequence: CASSLGAGGPNEQYF. The CDR3 DNA reads as TGCGCCAGCAGCTTGGGTGCAGGGGGCCCCAACGAGCAGTACTTC.

This clonotype was detected many times. The chain uses TRBV5-1 and TRBJ2-7, with 7 bases fitting TRBD2. Trimming cost V 4 bases and J 3 bases; bases outside gene matches: 4. There are 13 residues in the CDR3. From germline, CDR1 is SGHRS and CDR2 YFSETQ. CDR3 coding DNA: TGCGCCAGCAGCCCCCGGGACTACTACGAGCAGTACTTC. Amino acid sequence: CASSPRDYYEQYF.

This clonotype was recorded many times. The rearrangement links TRBV7-8 to TRBJ2-1; TRBD2 might be the D (6 bases). Trimming removed 8 bases at V and 6 bases at J, with 14 bases between. The CDR3 consists of 13 residues. The germline V gene has CDR1 SGHVS and CDR2 FQNEAQ. In DNA, the CDR3 is TGTGCCAGCGCGGGATTTGTCGGCAATGAGCAGTTCTTC. Protein sequence: CASAGFVGNEQFF.

This clonotype showed up many times. This chain joins TRBV24-1 and TRBJ1-2; possibly TRBD1 for D (6 bases). The CDR3 loop spans 13 amino acids. The germline V and J ends were trimmed by 8 bases and 10 bases, with 19 bases remaining between them. Germline loops: CDR1 KGHDR, CDR2 SFDVKD. The CDR3 DNA is TGTGCCACCAAGGGGGACACCGGGTACGACTACACCTTC. Its translation: CATKGDTGYDYTF.

This clonotype was seen only a few times. V usage is TRBV20-1 and J usage is TRBJ2-3, with 11 bases identical to TRBD2. The ends lost 3 bases at V and 6 bases at J; junction bases unmatched: 11. CDR1 DFQATT and CDR2 SNEGSKA come from the germline V gene (reference sequence). The length of the CDR3 is 16 residues. For the CDR3, the DNA is TGCAGTGCTAGGGAACCTTCTAGCGGGGGGAGGGATACGCAGTATTTT. Translating gives CSAREPSSGGRDTQYF.

This clonotype was seen only a few times. The chain carries TRBV2 and TRBJ1-2; perhaps TRBD1 as D (6 bases). Germline lookup yields CDR1 SNHLY and CDR2 FYNNEI. CDR3 length equals 15 residues. V gave up 7 bases and J gave up 2 bases, with 17 bases separating them. The CDR3 nucleotides read TGTGCCAGCACGCAGGGGCAGATGGTCAACTATGGCTACACCTTC. The encoded protein is CASTQGQMVNYGYTF. Looking up the rest from reference TRBV2 and TRBJ1-2 gives the full variable domain: EPEVTQTPSHQVTQMGQEVILRCVPISNHLYFYWYRQILGQKVEFLVSFYNNEISEKSEIFDDQFSVERPDGSNFTLKIRSTKLEDSAMYFCASTQGQMVNYGYTFGSGTRLTVV.

The V call is TRBV13, the J call TRBJ2-2, with D perhaps TRBD2 (5 bases). The CDR3 totals 15 residues. The germline CDR1 and CDR2 sequences are PRHDT and FYEKMQ (reference sequence). Trimming took 10 bases from V and 4 from J, leaving 19 bases between them. The CDR3 bases are TGTGCCATACCTCGGGATGGGCAGAGCACCGGGGAGCTGTTTTTT. Encoded protein: CAIPRDGQSTGELFF.

V is TRBV28 and J is TRBJ2-7; D is possibly TRBD2 (6 bases). CDR1 is MDHEN and CDR2 is SYDVKM in the germline V gene. The V end lost 4 bases, the J end lost 3 bases, and 10 bases lay between the germline ends. This CDR3 region has 13 residues. CDR3 loop: CASSSGGIYEQYF. DNA of the CDR3: TGTGCCAGCAGTTCCGGAGGGATCTACGAGCAGTACTTC.

This clonotype turned up a few times. In DNA, the CDR3 is TGTGCCATCTTCGACAGAGACTATGGCTACACCTTC. It is translated as CAIFDRDYGYTF. This chain links TRBV6-2 or TRBV6-3 with TRBJ1-2, with D maybe TRBD1 (5 bases). Per the germline V gene, CDR1 is MNHEY and CDR2 is SVGEGT. Trimming shortened V by 10 bases and J by 3 bases, and 12 bases separated the two germline ends. This CDR3 spans 12 amino acids.

The table lists this clonotype with a few counts. The rearrangement uses TRBV7-9 and TRBJ2-6; D might be TRBD1 or TRBD2, each matching 5 bases. Per the germline V gene, CDR1 is SEHNR and CDR2 is FQNEAQ (reference sequence). The V gene lost 6 bases and the J gene lost 4 bases, with 13 bases spanning the gap. CDR3 length: 15 residues. CDR3 amino acids: CASRGFGAGANVLTF. The CDR3 nucleotides read TGTGCCAGCAGGGGGTTCGGGGCCGGGGCCAACGTCCTGACTTTC.

This clonotype showed up many times. This sequence joins TRBV10-1 and TRBJ2-7, with 9 bases matching TRBD1. V was pared by 0 bases and J by 5 bases, with 2 bases of the junction left unmatched. This CDR3 spans 14 amino acids. The V gene's germline CDR1 is WNHNN and CDR2 SYGVQD (reference sequence). In nucleotides, the CDR3 is TGCGCCAGCAGTGAGTCACAGGGGGCCCACGAGCAGTACTTC. Encoded protein: CASSESQGAHEQYF.

Ten or more counts support this clonotype. The V call is TRBV7-9, the J call TRBJ1-1; no firm D call. V lost 2 bases and J lost 4, with 5 bases in between. Germline loops: CDR1 SEHNR, CDR2 FQNEAQ (reference sequence). The CDR3 sequence is 12 residues long. The DNA of the CDR3 is TGTGCCAGCAGCTTATCAGGCACTGAAGCTTTCTTT. Translating gives CASSLSGTEAFF.

This clonotype has just a few counts. The V gene is TRBV20-1, the J gene TRBJ2-7; D is unclear. Germline CDR1 is DFQATT and CDR2 is SNEGSKA (reference sequence). Between the trimmed V and J ends, which lost 1 base and 5 bases, there was a span of 15 bases. This CDR3 is 14 amino acids long. The CDR3 reads CSARALELLDEQYF. The CDR3, as DNA: TGCAGTGCTAGAGCGTTAGAGTTGTTGGACGAGCAGTACTTC.

This clonotype was seen many times. The V call is TRBV7-9, the J call TRBJ1-1; perhaps TRBD1 as D (5 bases). Deletions cut 5 bases from V and 4 bases from J, with 11 bases between. The CDR3 consists of 13 residues. Germline V gene data show CDR1 as SEHNR and CDR2 as FQNEAQ (reference sequence). The CDR3 region has the DNA TGTGCCAGCAGCCGACAGTCTGGCACTGAAGCTTTCTTT. Protein: CASSRQSGTEAFF.

The chain joins TRBV20-1 to TRBJ2-7, with 10 bases fitting TRBD1. Germline V CDR1 and CDR2: DFQATT, SNEGSKA (reference sequence). The CDR3 has 16 residues. The V and J ends lost 1 base and 3 bases, in that order; junction bases with no gene match: 9. The CDR3 bases are TGCAGTGCTAGAGCGTACGCCGGGACAGGGGACTACGAGCAGTACTTC. Translation: CSARAYAGTGDYEQYF.

This clonotype has more than one count but fewer than ten. The genes are TRBV27 and TRBJ1-1, with D possibly TRBD1 on 5 matching bases. CDR3 length: 13 amino acids. CDR1 and CDR2 (germline): MNHEY, SMNVEV (reference sequence). V was pared by 6 bases and J by 1 base, with 9 bases between. The CDR3 here is CASRRGANTEAFF. CDR3 coding DNA: TGTGCCAGCAGAAGGGGTGCGAACACTGAAGCTTTCTTT.

This clonotype was observed a handful of times. The chain couples TRBV2 to TRBJ2-2, with D unclear. V lost 4 bases, J lost 2 bases, and 8 bases lay in between. The CDR3 totals 14 residues. The germline V gene has CDR1 SNHLY and CDR2 FYNNEI. The CDR3 loop is CASSVTRNTGELFF. In nucleotides, the CDR3 is TGTGCCAGCAGTGTGACTCGAAACACCGGGGAGCTGTTTTTT.

This clonotype has at least ten counts. The rearrangement links TRBV10-3 to TRBJ1-2; no firm D call. V lost 3 bases and J lost 8, with 16 bases in between. Germline CDR1 is ENHRY and CDR2 is SYGVKD. The CDR3 is 14 amino acids. The CDR3 loop is CAISDPETRRGYTF. The DNA of the CDR3 is TGTGCCATCAGTGATCCGGAGACCCGGCGGGGCTACACCTTC.

This clonotype was seen only a few times. The chain couples TRBV5-1 to TRBJ2-7; D possibly uses TRBD1 or TRBD2 (5 bases each). CDR1 and CDR2 from the germline V gene are SGHRS and YFSETQ. The ends were cut back, 5 bases at V and 2 bases at J, with 11 bases in the middle. The CDR3 is 13 amino acids. The CDR3 protein is CASRPGPTYEQYF. As DNA, the CDR3 is TGCGCCAGCAGACCGGGACCAACCTACGAGCAGTACTTC.

This chain links TRBV6-2 or TRBV6-3 with TRBJ1-2; a weak D match, TRBD1 (5 bases). The CDR3 is 16 residues long. Germline lookup yields CDR1 MNHEY and CDR2 SVGEGT. Between the trimmed V and J ends, which lost 8 bases and 1 base, there was a span of 20 bases. CDR3 sequence (DNA): TGTGCCAGCGGGGAGACAGCTTCCTTCCGTAACTATGGCTACACCTTC. Protein: CASGETASFRNYGYTF.

With regard to this clonotype: A read error may explain this, as a much larger clone is one base away. The rearrangement uses TRBV4-3 and TRBJ2-1, with D perhaps matching TRBD2 (7 bases). CDR1 and CDR2 from the germline V gene are LGHNA and YSLEER. The CDR3 totals 18 residues. The CDR3 DNA follows: TGCGCCAGCAGCCAGGACCCCTTAGGGGGGGGATCTCACAATGAGCAGATCTTC. Its protein is CASSQDPLGGGSHNEQIF.

This clonotype was picked up many times. This chain connects TRBV20-1 to TRBJ1-5; D gene ambiguous. Trimming shortened V by 0 bases and J by 4 bases, and 13 bases separated the two germline ends. This CDR3 is built from 15 residues. Germline-derived CDR1 and CDR2 are DFQATT and SNEGSKA (reference sequence). The CDR3 DNA is TGCAGTGCTAGAGAACAGATCTTGATAAATCAGCCCCAGCATTTT. It codes for CSAREQILINQPQHF.

This clonotype has at least ten counts. The chain combines TRBV5-1 with TRBJ2-7, with TRBD1 matching 9 bases. The germline V gene encodes CDR1 SGHRS and CDR2 YFSETQ. The V segment lost 3 bases and the J segment 5 bases; nucleotides outside the gene matches: 9. CDR3 length: 15 residues. The DNA for the CDR3 is TGCGCCAGCAGCTCCCATGACAGGGGGGGCGACGAGCAGTACTTC. It is translated as CASSSHDRGGDEQYF.